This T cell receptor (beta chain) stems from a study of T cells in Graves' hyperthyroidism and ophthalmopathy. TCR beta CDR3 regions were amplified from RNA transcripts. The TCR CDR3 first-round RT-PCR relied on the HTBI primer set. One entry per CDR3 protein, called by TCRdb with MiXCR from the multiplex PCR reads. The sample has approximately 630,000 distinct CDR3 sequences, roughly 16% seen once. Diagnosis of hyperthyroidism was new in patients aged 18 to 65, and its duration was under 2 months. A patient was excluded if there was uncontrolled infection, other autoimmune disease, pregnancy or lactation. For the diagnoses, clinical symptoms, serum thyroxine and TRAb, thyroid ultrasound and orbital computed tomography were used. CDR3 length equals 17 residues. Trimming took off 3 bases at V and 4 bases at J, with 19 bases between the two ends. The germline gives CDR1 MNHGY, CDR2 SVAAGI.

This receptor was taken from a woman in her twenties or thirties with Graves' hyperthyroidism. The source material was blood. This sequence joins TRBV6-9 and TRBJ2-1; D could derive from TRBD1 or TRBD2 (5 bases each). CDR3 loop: CASSYGDPWGLYNEQFF. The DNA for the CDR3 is TGTGCCAGCAGTTACGGTGACCCGTGGGGGTTATACAATGAGCAGTTCTTC.